Following are 10 T cell receptor beta chains from one sample sequenced in a study of control samples from healthy donors and cancer patients. Method: immunoSEQ multiplex PCR; TCRdb's copy keeps in-frame clones and lacks some. The profile shows roughly 220,000 clones, roughly 94% of them singletons. Source material: blood. The origin of the receptors is a man between 45 and 60 years old in good health.

With respect to this clone: An end of the junction differs from the germline gene, which may be a read error. Other nucleotide sequences in the sample specify the same CDR3. The rearrangement joins TRBV10-3 to TRBJ1-2; TRBD1 matches 9 bases. The germline V gene encodes CDR1 ENHRY and CDR2 SYGVKD. The CDR3 has 14 residues. The CDR3 DNA is TGTGCCATTAGTGAAGAACAGGGGGCTTACGGCTACACCTTC. Translating gives CAISEEQGAYGYTF.

On this clone itself: Additional DNA sequences in this sample encode the identical CDR3. This sequence joins TRBV19 and TRBJ1-5; D gene unclear. CDR3 length: 13 amino acids. V was pared by 4 bases and J by 7 bases, with 11 bases between. Germline CDR1 is LNHDA and CDR2 is SQIVND (reference sequence). The CDR3 nucleotides read TGTGCCAGTAGTAACGAGGTATGGCAGCCCCAGCATTTT. This codes for CASSNEVWQPQHF.

This clone occurred a few times. This rearrangement joins TRBV6-5 to TRBJ2-1; TRBD2 agrees at 9 bases. Germline CDR1 and CDR2: MNHEY and SVGAGI. CDR3 length: 14 residues. V shed 3 bases, J shed 9 bases, and the junction held 6 bases outside the gene matches. CDR3 loop: CASSYGGGAPEQFF. The CDR3 DNA follows: TGTGCCAGCAGTTATGGCGGGGGGGCCCCTGAGCAGTTCTTC.

This clone is a singleton in its sample. The chain links TRBV29-1 to TRBJ1-4, with D hard to call. Germline values: CDR1 SQVTM, CDR2 ANQGSEA. CDR3 length equals 10 residues. V was shortened by 7 bases and J by 4 bases, with 4 bases between the two germline ends. The CDR3 DNA sequence: TGCAGCGCTGTTAATGAAAAACTGTTTTTT. Protein: CSAVNEKLFF.

The chain has TRBV30 and TRBJ1-4; 8 nucleotides line up with TRBD1. This CDR3 region has 12 residues. Germline CDR1 reads GTSNPN; CDR2 reads SVGIG (reference sequence). V trimming: 6 bases; J trimming: 7 bases; junction bases outside the gene matches: 4. The CDR3 spells CACTGGGEKLFF. The CDR3 nucleotides are TGTGCCTGTACAGGGGGAGGTGAAAAACTGTTTTTT. Drawing the rest from reference TRBV30 and TRBJ1-4, the complete variable domain is SQTIHQWPATLVQPVGSPLSLECTVEGTSNPNLYWYRQAAGRGLQLLFYSVGIGQISSEVPQNLSASRPQDRQFILSSKKLLLSDSGFYLCACTGGGEKLFFGSGTQLSVL.

The gene calls are TRBV2 and TRBJ2-1, with 7 bases matching TRBD1. Germline V gene sequence: CDR1 SNHLY, CDR2 FYNNEI. With 6 bases clipped from V and 6 bases from J, the junction kept 5 bases outside the gene matches. The CDR3 is 13 amino acids. The CDR3 nucleotides are TGTGCCAGCAGCCTCACAGGGGTCAATGAGCAGTTCTTC. Protein sequence: CASSLTGVNEQFF.

This rearrangement joins TRBV7-8 to TRBJ1-5, with D perhaps matching TRBD1 (5 bases). Between the trimmed V and J ends, which lost 5 bases and 6 bases, there was a span of 20 bases. There are 16 residues in the CDR3. Germline V gene sequence: CDR1 SGHVS, CDR2 FQNEAQ. CDR3 in DNA: TGTGCCAGCAGCGTGGTGGGGCAGGGAGTAGGTCAGCCCCAGCATTTT. It codes for CASSVVGQGVGQPQHF.

V is TRBV27 and J is TRBJ2-2; TRBD1 is a possible D gene (6 bases). Trimming shortened V by 5 bases and J by 6 bases, and 19 bases separated the two germline ends. This CDR3 region has 16 residues. CDR1 MNHEY and CDR2 SMNVEV come from the germline V gene (reference sequence). The CDR3 protein is CASSRLYGTGPGELFF. Written as DNA, the CDR3 is TGTGCCAGCAGTAGACTATACGGAACAGGGCCCGGGGAGCTGTTTTTT.

CDR3 bases: TGTGCCAGCTCACCAACGGATGTCAATCAGCCCCAGCATTTT. Residues: CASSPTDVNQPQHF. The chain recombines TRBV18 with TRBJ1-5; no firm D call. The V gene lost 2 bases and the J gene lost 3 bases, with 8 bases spanning the gap. CDR3 length equals 14 residues. CDR1 is KGHSH, CDR2 LQKENI, per germline.

J is TRBJ1-2 and V is TRBV10-3, with 11 bases aligning to TRBD1. The V and J ends lost 9 bases and 7 bases, in that order; junction bases with no gene match: 13. The CDR3 extends over 15 amino acids. Germline V lookup: CDR1 ENHRY, CDR2 SYGVKD. CDR3 in DNA: TGTGCCATGAGCGAGCGGACAGGGGGCATGATTGGCTACACCTTC. Translation: CAMSERTGGMIGYTF.